Detailed here is one T cell receptor beta chain. Antigen specificity is unknown. This sample was taken from a study of human T cells and chemical hapten exposure. On the study more broadly: Patch tests put 0.01% DPC on the upper back, and the results were checked at 6 days.

TCRdb called the RACE reads again in MiXCR, with one record for every CDR3 protein. The table shows approximately 57,000 distinct CDR3 sequences, with approximately 10% occurring only once. Sample time point: pre-sensitization, week 0. Noted treatment: therapeutic diphenylcyclopropenone sensitization with weekly scalp DPC. Samples of blood were obtained prior to the application of each patch test. Study findings and constraints: Having alopecia, donors may respond immunologically unlike healthy people. Patch test scores rose with PT1 expanded TCR counts, a positive correlation.

After removal of 5 bases from V and 4 bases from J, the junction contained 8 bases not matched to a gene. The CDR3 runs to 16 residues. This chain joins TRBV12-3 or TRBV12-4 and TRBJ2-5; 12 bases line up with TRBD2. Sequencing used whole blood, obtained in connection with sensitization to the hapten diphenylcyclopropenone (DPC). The clonotype was recovered from a man between 40 and 49 years old with alopecia areata. Some clones in this sample may be carry-over from other donors' samples. The CDR3 DNA is TGTGCCAGCAGTCCTAGCGGGAGGGGTAAGGGAGAGACCCAGTACTTC. Its translation is CASSPSGRGKGETQYF.